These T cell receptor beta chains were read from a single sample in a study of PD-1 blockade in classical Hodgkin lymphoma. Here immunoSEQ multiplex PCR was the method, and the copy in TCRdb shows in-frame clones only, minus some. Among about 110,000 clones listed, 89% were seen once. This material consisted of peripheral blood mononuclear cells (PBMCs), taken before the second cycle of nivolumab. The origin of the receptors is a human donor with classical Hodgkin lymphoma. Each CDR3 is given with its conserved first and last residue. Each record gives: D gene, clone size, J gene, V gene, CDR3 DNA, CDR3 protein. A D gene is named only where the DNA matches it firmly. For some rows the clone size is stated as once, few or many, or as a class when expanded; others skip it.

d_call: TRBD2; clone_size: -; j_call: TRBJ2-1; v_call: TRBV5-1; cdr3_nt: TGCGCCAGCAGCTTCCGCGGGAGGGTTCCTGAGCAGTTCTTC; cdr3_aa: CASSFRGRVPEQFF
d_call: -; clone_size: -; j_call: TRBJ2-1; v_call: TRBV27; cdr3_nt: TGTGCCAGCAGAACGCCCAGCCCCTACAATGAGCAGTTCTTC; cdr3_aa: CASRTPSPYNEQFF
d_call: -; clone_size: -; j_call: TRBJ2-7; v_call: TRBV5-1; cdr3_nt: TGCGCCAGCAGCCTTTCAGGAGTGGACTTCTCCTACGAGCAGTACTTC; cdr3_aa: CASSLSGVDFSYEQYF
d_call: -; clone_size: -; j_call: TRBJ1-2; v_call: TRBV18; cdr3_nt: TGTGCCAGCTCACCACCGTCGCGAGAACGGGGCGGGGGCTACACCTTC; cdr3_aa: CASSPPSRERGGGYTF
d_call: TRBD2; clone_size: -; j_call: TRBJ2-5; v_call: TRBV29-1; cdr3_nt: TGCAGCGTGGAGGGGACTAGCGGGAGGGCCGTAGAGACCCAGTACTTC; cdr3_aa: CSVEGTSGRAVETQYF
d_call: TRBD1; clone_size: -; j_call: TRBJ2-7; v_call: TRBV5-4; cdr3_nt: TGTGCCAGCAGCTCCGGGACAGGGGAGGCCTACGAGCAGTACTTC; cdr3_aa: CASSSGTGEAYEQYF
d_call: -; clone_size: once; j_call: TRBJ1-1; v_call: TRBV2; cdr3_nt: TGTGCCACCGGGGGGGGGCCGAACACTGAAGCTTTCTTT; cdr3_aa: CATGGGPNTEAFF
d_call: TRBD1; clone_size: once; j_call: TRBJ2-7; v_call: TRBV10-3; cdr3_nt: TGTGCCATCAGTGAGTCGATTCCAGGGGGCTACGAGCAGTACTTC; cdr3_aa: CAISESIPGGYEQYF
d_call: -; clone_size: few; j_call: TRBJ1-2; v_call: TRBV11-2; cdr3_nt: TGTGCCAGCAGCTCGGCAGTCCTAGGGCATGGCTACACCTTC; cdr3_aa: CASSSAVLGHGYTF
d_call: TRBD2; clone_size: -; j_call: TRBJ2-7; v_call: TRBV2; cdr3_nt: TGTTCCACGGGGGGGGAGGCCCCTTGGGAGCAGTACTTC; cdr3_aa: CSTGGEAPWEQYF
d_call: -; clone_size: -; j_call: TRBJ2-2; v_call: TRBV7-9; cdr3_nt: TGTGCCAGCACCGCAGGGGGGAACGGGGAGCTGTTTTTT; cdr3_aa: CASTAGGNGELFF
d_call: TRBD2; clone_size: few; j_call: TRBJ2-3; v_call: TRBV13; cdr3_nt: TGTGCCAGCAGCTTACTTCGCGGGAGGCTTCGCACAGATACGCAGTATTTT; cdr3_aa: CASSLLRGRLRTDTQYF
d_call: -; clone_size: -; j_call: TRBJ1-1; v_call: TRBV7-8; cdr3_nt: TGTGCCAGCAGCTTAGGTTCGGGCTCAGAGGCGGCTTTCTTT; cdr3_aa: CASSLGSGSEAAFF
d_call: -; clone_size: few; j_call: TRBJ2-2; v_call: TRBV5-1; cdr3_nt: TGCGCCAGCAGTTTCGGTGACGCCGACACCGGGGAGCTGTTTTTT; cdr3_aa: CASSFGDADTGELFF
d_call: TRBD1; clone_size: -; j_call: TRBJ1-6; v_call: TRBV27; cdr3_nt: TGTGCCAGCAGGGATGGACAGGGAGGACAGAATTCACCCCTCCACTTT; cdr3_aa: CASRDGQGGQNSPLHF
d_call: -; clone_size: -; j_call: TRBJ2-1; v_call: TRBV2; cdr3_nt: TGTGCCAGCATTAAGGGCCCCGCTGGCCACAATGAGCAGTTCTTC; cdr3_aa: CASIKGPAGHNEQFF
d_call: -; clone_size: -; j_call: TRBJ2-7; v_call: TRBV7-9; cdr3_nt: TGTGCCAGCAGCTTAGGTCGGACCACCTACGAGCAGTACTTC; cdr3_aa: CASSLGRTTYEQYF
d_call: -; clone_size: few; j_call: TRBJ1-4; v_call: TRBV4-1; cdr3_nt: TGCGCCAGCAGCCAAGAAGACAGGCGGAATGAAAAACTGTTTTTT; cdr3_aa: CASSQEDRRNEKLFF
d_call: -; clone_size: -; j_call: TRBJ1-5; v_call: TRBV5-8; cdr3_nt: TGTGCCAGCAGCTCCTTGGGCCAGGGTAACAATCAGCCCCAGCATTTT; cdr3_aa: CASSSLGQGNNQPQHF
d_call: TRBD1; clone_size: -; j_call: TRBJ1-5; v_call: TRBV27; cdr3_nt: TGTGCCAGCAGCTGGGACAGGGGCAATCAGCCCCAGCATTTT; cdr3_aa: CASSWDRGNQPQHF
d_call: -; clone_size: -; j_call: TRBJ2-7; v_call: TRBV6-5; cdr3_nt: TGTGCCAGCACTTCCCCGGGACGGATCTACGAGCAGTACTTC; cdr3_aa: CASTSPGRIYEQYF
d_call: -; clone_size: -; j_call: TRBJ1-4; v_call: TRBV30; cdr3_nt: TGTGCCGGAGGGGATGAAAAACTGTTTTTT; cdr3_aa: CAGGDEKLFF
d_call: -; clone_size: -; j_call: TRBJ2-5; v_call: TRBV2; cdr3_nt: TGTGCCGGACGAAAGGATGAAGAGACCCAGTACTTC; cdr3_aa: CAGRKDEETQYF
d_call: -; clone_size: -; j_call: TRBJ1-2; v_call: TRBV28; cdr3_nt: TGTGCCAGCAGTTTAACCGGGTTAGGGGGCTATGGCTACACCTTC; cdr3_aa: CASSLTGLGGYGYTF
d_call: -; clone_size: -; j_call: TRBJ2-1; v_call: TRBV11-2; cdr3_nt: TGTGCCAGCAGCTTAGATCCGCCCTCACAACTCGGTGAGCAGTTCTTC; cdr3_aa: CASSLDPPSQLGEQFF
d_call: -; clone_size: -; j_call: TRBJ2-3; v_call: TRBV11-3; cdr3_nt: TGTGCCAGCAGCTTAGGGGTGGAAACAGATACGCAGTATTTT; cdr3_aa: CASSLGVETDTQYF
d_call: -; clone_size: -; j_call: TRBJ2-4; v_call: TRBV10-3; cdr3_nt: TGTGCCATCAGTATAACGTCTCCGAGGAGTGGCGAAAACATTCAGTACTTC; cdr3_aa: CAISITSPRSGENIQYF
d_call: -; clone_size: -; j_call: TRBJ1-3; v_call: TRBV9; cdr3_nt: TGTGCCAGCAGCGTGCCAGGTGGAAACACCATATATTTT; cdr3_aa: CASSVPGGNTIYF
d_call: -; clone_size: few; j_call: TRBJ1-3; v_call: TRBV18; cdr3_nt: TGTGCCAGCTCCCAGTCAGGGCGTGGAAACACCATATATTTT; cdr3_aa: CASSQSGRGNTIYF
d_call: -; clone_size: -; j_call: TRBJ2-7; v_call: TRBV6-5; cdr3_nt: TGTGCCAGCAGTTACGGCAGGGGTTCCTACGAGCAGTACTTC; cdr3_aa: CASSYGRGSYEQYF
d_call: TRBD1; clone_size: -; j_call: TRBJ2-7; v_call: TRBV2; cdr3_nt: TGTGCCAGCAGTACCAAACCCGGGACAGGGAACTACGAGCAGTACTTC; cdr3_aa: CASSTKPGTGNYEQYF
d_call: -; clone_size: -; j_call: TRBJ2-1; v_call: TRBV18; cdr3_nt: TGTGCCAGCTCACCACCGGGCGCATCCTACAATGAGCAGTTCTTC; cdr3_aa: CASSPPGASYNEQFF
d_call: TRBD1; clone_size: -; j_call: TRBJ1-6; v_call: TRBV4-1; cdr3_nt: TGCGCCAGCAGCCAAGGGGACAGGGGACTGGGCGGTTCACCCCTCCACTTT; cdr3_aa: CASSQGDRGLGGSPLHF
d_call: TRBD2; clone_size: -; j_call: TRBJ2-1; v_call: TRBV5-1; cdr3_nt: TGCGCCAGCAGCTTGAGGGTGGGGACTAGCTCCAATGAGCAGTTCTTC; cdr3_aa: CASSLRVGTSSNEQFF
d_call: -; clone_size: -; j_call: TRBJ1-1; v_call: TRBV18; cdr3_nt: TGTGCCAGCTCACCAAGAGAGGGTTTAGTTGAAGCTTTCTTT; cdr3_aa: CASSPREGLVEAFF
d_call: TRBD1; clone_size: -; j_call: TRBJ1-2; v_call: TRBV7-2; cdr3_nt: TGTGCCAGCAGGGGACAGCTAAACTATGGCTACACCTTC; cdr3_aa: CASRGQLNYGYTF
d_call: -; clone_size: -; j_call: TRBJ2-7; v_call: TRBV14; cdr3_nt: TGTGCCAGCAGCCAAGTTGGTGGGACCACCTACGAGCAGTACTTC; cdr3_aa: CASSQVGGTTYEQYF
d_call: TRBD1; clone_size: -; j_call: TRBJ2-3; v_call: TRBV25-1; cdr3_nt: TGTGCCAGCAGTGAATTGAGGACAGGGGGGGATACGCAGTATTTT; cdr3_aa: CASSELRTGGDTQYF
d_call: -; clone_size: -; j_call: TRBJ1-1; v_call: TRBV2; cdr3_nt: TGTGCCAGCCGTCCTAACCGGGGGACTGAAGCTTTCTTT; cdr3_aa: CASRPNRGTEAFF
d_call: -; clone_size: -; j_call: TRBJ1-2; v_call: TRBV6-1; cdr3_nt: TGTGCCAGCAGGGGGGCGGAATATGGCTACACCTTC; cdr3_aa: CASRGAEYGYTF
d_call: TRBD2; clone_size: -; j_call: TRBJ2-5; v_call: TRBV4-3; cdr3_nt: TGCGCCAGCAGCCAACTCCTGGGGGAGGGGCCGGAGACCCAGTACTTC; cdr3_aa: CASSQLLGEGPETQYF
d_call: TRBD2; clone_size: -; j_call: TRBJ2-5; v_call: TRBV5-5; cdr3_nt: TGTGCCAGCAGCTTGGCGGGAGGGCCCTCGGAGACCCAGTACTTC; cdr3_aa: CASSLAGGPSETQYF
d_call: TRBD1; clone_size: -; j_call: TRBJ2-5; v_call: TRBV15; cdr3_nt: TGTGCCACCAGCAACGGACAGGAGATGCAAGAGACCCAGTACTTC; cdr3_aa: CATSNGQEMQETQYF
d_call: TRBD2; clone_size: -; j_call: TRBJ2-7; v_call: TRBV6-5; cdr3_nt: TGTGCCAGCAGTAGTGGACTAGCGGGAAACGAGCAGTACTTC; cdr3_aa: CASSSGLAGNEQYF
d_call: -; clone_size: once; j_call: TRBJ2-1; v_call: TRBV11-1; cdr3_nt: TGTGCCAGCAGCACCGGCCCCCAGAATGAGCAGTTCTTC; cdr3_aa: CASSTGPQNEQFF
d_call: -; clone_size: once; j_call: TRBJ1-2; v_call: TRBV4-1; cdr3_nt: TGCGCCAGCAGCCAAGAAACAGGCTTTGTGGACGCCTATGGCTACACCTTC; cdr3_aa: CASSQETGFVDAYGYTF